The 30 T cell receptor beta chains in this list originate from one sample, sequenced in a study of blood T cell repertoires in COVID-19. Some clones are missing from TCRdb's copy, which holds only in-frame ones; the method was immunoSEQ multiplex PCR. The sample lists roughly 120,000 clones, 87% occurring once. Source material: peripheral blood. These TCRs come from a woman aged 70-85 years with acute or convalescent COVID-19.

The chain joins TRBV27 to TRBJ2-3; weak D call: TRBD2 (6 bases). Germline values: CDR1 MNHEY, CDR2 SMNVEV (reference sequence). V was clipped by 6 bases and J by 0 bases, with 7 bases between them. The CDR3 covers 13 residues. The CDR3 DNA reads as TGTGCCAGCAGACTAGCTAGCACAGATACGCAGTATTTT. Amino acids: CASRLASTDTQYF.

The chain uses TRBV5-4 and TRBJ2-3; 10 nucleotides align to TRBD1. V dropped 5 bases and J dropped 3; count of bases not matched to a gene: 6. Germline lookup yields CDR1 SGHNT and CDR2 YYREEE (reference sequence). The CDR3 extends over 15 amino acids. Here the CDR3 DNA reads TGTGCCAGCAGTCAGGGGACAGGGGAAACAGATACGCAGTATTTT. It codes for CASSQGTGETDTQYF. Supplemented by reference TRBV5-4 and TRBJ2-3, the full variable domain reads ETGVTQSPTHLIKTRGQQVTLRCSSQSGHNTVSWYQQALGQGPQFIFQYYREEENGRGNFPPRFSGLQFPNYSSELNVNALELDDSALYLCASSQGTGETDTQYFGPGTRLTVL.

The V and J genes are TRBV3-1 (or the pseudogene TRBV3-2) and TRBJ2-2; 8 positions match TRBD1. The CDR3 covers 16 residues. Germline V gene data show CDR1 as LGHDT and CDR2 as YNNKEL (reference sequence). With V trimmed by 4 bases and J by 0 bases, 4 bases remained unmatched. CDR3 amino acids: CASSPWTGPNTGELFF. As DNA, the CDR3 is TGTGCCAGCAGCCCCTGGACAGGGCCGAACACCGGGGAGCTGTTTTTT.

The chain carries TRBV27 and TRBJ1-1; 12 nucleotides match TRBD1. Looked up from germline, CDR1 is MNHEY and CDR2 is SMNVEV (reference sequence). The CDR3 is made up of 15 amino acids. With V trimmed by 3 bases and J by 3 bases, 2 bases remained unmatched. CDR3 sequence: CASSLGTGGHTEAFF. The CDR3 region has the DNA TGTGCCAGCAGTTTGGGGACAGGGGGCCACACTGAAGCTTTCTTT.

This chain uses TRBV6-2 or TRBV6-3 with TRBJ2-5; 7 positions agree with TRBD2. Germline values: CDR1 MNHEY, CDR2 SVGEGT. V lost 5 bases and J lost 5; bases outside the gene matches: 8. The CDR3 covers 14 residues. The CDR3 DNA is TGTGCCAGCAGTCAACGGGGGGTAGTGGAGACCCAGTACTTC. Protein product: CASSQRGVVETQYF.

About this clone: An end of the junction differs from the germline gene, which may be a read error. The V call is TRBV6-4, the J call TRBJ2-1, with TRBD2 as a possible D gene (6 bases). This CDR3 is 14 amino acids long. The V gene's germline CDR1 is MRHNA and CDR2 SNTAGT. CDR3 amino acids: CASSDSGGYTEQFF. DNA of the CDR3: TGTGCCAGCAGTGACTCTGGGGGGTACACTGAGCAGTTCTTC.

The chain employs TRBV19 and TRBJ2-1; 10 bases agree with TRBD2. The J segment lost 9 bases and the V segment lost 1 base, leaving 6 bases of the junction unmatched. The germline CDR1 and CDR2 sequences are LNHDA and SQIVND (reference sequence). The CDR3 has 15 amino acids. The CDR3 DNA reads TGTGCCAGTAGTATAGCCCCGGGACTAGCGACTGAGCAGTTCTTC. It specifies CASSIAPGLATEQFF.

The rearrangement joins TRBV5-4 to TRBJ2-3; 7 positions agree with TRBD1. Germline values: CDR1 SGHNT, CDR2 YYREEE (reference sequence). V gave up 4 bases and J gave up 2 bases; unmatched junction bases: 7. This CDR3 has 15 residues. The CDR3: CASSPGQFSTDTQYF. Here the CDR3 DNA reads TGTGCCAGCAGCCCGGGACAGTTCTCCACAGATACGCAGTATTTT.

The chain links TRBV27 to TRBJ2-7; TRBD2 agrees at 9 bases. The V gene end was trimmed by 4 bases and the J gene end by 4 bases; junction bases not matched to a gene: 8. The CDR3 loop spans 15 amino acids. The germline gives CDR1 MNHEY, CDR2 SMNVEV (reference sequence). The CDR3 is CASSYGSSGGYEQYF. The CDR3 DNA reads TGTGCCAGCAGTTACGGGAGTAGCGGGGGTTACGAGCAGTACTTC.

V gene TRBV20-1 combines with J gene TRBJ2-3; TRBD2 matches at 7 bases. J lost 3 bases, V lost 3 bases, and 6 bases had no gene match. CDR1 is DFQATT, CDR2 SNEGSKA, per germline (reference sequence). The CDR3 extends over 14 amino acids. CDR3: CSASWSGVTDTQYF. In DNA, the CDR3 is TGCAGTGCTAGTTGGAGCGGGGTGACAGATACGCAGTATTTT.

The chain employs TRBV5-1 and TRBJ2-1; no firm D call. CDR1 is SGHRS, CDR2 YFSETQ, per germline. The CDR3 contains 14 residues. Trimming removed 1 base from V and 6 bases from J, with 11 bases in between. DNA for the CDR3: TGCGCCAGCAGCTTGTTCCTAGACCCCAATGAGCAGTTCTTC. Translation: CASSLFLDPNEQFF. Based on the CDR3 plus reference TRBV5-1 and TRBJ2-1, the full variable domain is KAGVTQTPRYLIKTRGQQVTLSCSPISGHRSVSWYQQTPGQGLQFLFEYFSETQRNKGNFPGRFSGRQFSNSRSEMNVSTLELGDSALYLCASSLFLDPNEQFFGPGTRLTVL.

The rearrangement links TRBV3-1 (or the pseudogene TRBV3-2) to TRBJ2-5; the D gene is possibly TRBD2 (6 bases). This CDR3 spans 15 amino acids. CDR1 is LGHDT, CDR2 YNNKEL, per germline (reference sequence). Trimming shortened V by 1 base and J by 5 bases, and 14 bases separated the two germline ends. In nucleotides, the CDR3 is TGTGCCAGCAGCCAAGTTACTAGCTACATCGAGACCCAGTACTTC. This sequence encodes CASSQVTSYIETQYF.

This rearrangement joins TRBV3-1 (or the pseudogene TRBV3-2) to TRBJ1-2, with 11 bases that match TRBD1. The V gene's germline CDR1 is LGHDT and CDR2 YNNKEL (reference sequence). The CDR3 extends over 17 amino acids. Trimming cost V 4 bases and J 8 bases; bases outside gene matches: 15. The CDR3 bases are TGTGCCAGCAGCCCAACCCAAACCGGGACAGGGGGAAGCGGCTACACCTTC. The encoded protein is CASSPTQTGTGGSGYTF.

CDR3 DNA: TGTGCCAGCAGATCCGGACAGGGACATGAAAAACTGTTTTTT. Its translation: CASRSGQGHEKLFF. This chain connects TRBV6-5 to TRBJ1-4, with 8 bases identical to TRBD1. The CDR3 extends over 14 amino acids. V shed 6 bases, J shed 6 bases, and the junction held 6 bases outside the gene matches. CDR1 is MNHEY, CDR2 SVGAGI, per germline.

This clone appeared once. This chain links TRBV9 with TRBJ2-7; 8 nucleotides align to TRBD1. This CDR3 spans 15 amino acids. CDR1 SGDLS and CDR2 YYNGEE come from the germline V gene. V dropped 4 bases and J dropped 5; count of bases not matched to a gene: 11. The DNA of the CDR3 is TGTGCCAGCAGCCTAACAGACAGGGGTATGGACGAGCAGTACTTC. Amino acids: CASSLTDRGMDEQYF.

V and J are TRBV7-9 and TRBJ1-4; 11 nucleotides agree with TRBD1. The CDR3 has 15 amino acids. Germline V CDR1 and CDR2: SEHNR, FQNEAQ (reference sequence). V was pared by 5 bases and J by 7 bases, with 6 bases of the junction left unmatched. This CDR3 reads CASSIRTGGGEKLFF. The CDR3 DNA is TGTGCCAGCAGCATACGGACAGGGGGCGGTGAAAAACTGTTTTTT.

The chain has TRBV2 and TRBJ2-7; D gene unclear. Germline loops: CDR1 SNHLY, CDR2 FYNNEI. V was cut by 1 base and J by 2 bases, with 9 bases left in between. The CDR3 contains 14 residues. The chain's CDR3 is CASSEVHTAYEQYF. CDR3 bases: TGTGCCAGCAGTGAAGTTCACACCGCCTACGAGCAGTACTTC.

J is TRBJ2-5 and V is TRBV2; weak D call: TRBD1 (6 bases). The germline V gene encodes CDR1 SNHLY and CDR2 FYNNEI. The CDR3 has 13 amino acids. V dropped 10 bases and J dropped 0 bases, with 12 bases sitting between them. CDR3 sequence reads: CATHTGNQETQYF. CDR3 bases: TGTGCCACCCACACAGGGAACCAAGAGACCCAGTACTTC.

The chain uses TRBV7-9 and TRBJ2-7; D is possibly TRBD1 (6 bases). The germline V and J ends were trimmed by 3 bases and 3 bases, with 12 bases remaining between them. Looked up from germline, CDR1 is SEHNR and CDR2 is FQNEAQ (reference sequence). This CDR3 has 14 amino acids. The CDR3 reads CASSFGTSLYEQYF. The CDR3 DNA reads TGTGCCAGCAGCTTCGGGACATCTCTCTACGAGCAGTACTTC.

The rearrangement joins TRBV6-6 to TRBJ1-4; weak D call: TRBD1 (6 bases). CDR1 and CDR2 (germline): MNHNY, SVGAGI (reference sequence). The CDR3 loop spans 14 amino acids. V gave up 6 bases and J gave up 7 bases, with 15 bases separating them. The CDR3: CASRTGRGTEKLFF. The CDR3 coding sequence is TGTGCCAGCAGAACCGGAAGGGGGACTGAAAAACTGTTTTTT.

The V gene is TRBV5-4, the J gene TRBJ2-2, with D maybe TRBD2 (7 bases). The CDR3 extends over 16 amino acids. V lost 4 bases and J lost 2, with 15 bases in between. CDR1 is SGHNT, CDR2 YYREEE, per germline (reference sequence). DNA for the CDR3: TGTGCCAGCAGCCCTCCCCGGGGGGCCAACACCGGGGAGCTGTTTTTT. Its translation: CASSPPRGANTGELFF.

The CDR3: CSVTGQGDYEQYF. The CDR3 DNA follows: TGCAGCGTGACGGGACAGGGCGACTACGAGCAGTACTTC. This chain joins TRBV29-1 and TRBJ2-7, with 9 bases aligning to TRBD1. Germline loops: CDR1 SQVTM, CDR2 ANQGSEA. After removal of 6 bases from V and 3 bases from J, the junction contained 6 bases not matched to a gene. The CDR3 extends over 13 amino acids.

This clone has only one observation. V usage is TRBV9 and J usage is TRBJ2-7, with TRBD1 matching 9 bases. CDR1 is SGDLS, CDR2 YYNGEE, per germline. The trim removed 4 bases at V and 4 bases at J, leaving 9 bases unmatched. This CDR3 spans 15 amino acids. The CDR3 DNA follows: TGTGCCAGCAGCCCCACGGACAGGGGACATTACGAGCAGTACTTC. As protein: CASSPTDRGHYEQYF.

J is TRBJ1-5 and V is TRBV11-2; 9 positions match TRBD1. The ends lost 0 bases at V and 1 base at J; junction bases unmatched: 1. This CDR3 is 16 amino acids long. Germline V lookup: CDR1 SGHAT, CDR2 FQNNGV. Here the CDR3 reads CASSLDGTGSNQPQHF. The CDR3 DNA sequence: TGTGCCAGCAGCTTAGACGGGACAGGGAGCAATCAGCCCCAGCATTTT.

Regarding this clone: This specimen includes other DNA sequences encoding the same CDR3. The chain joins TRBV6-5 to TRBJ1-5; possible D gene TRBD1, 6 bases. CDR3 size: 14 residues. Looked up from germline, CDR1 is MNHEY and CDR2 is SVGAGI. V was cut by 5 bases and J by 0 bases, with 8 bases left in between. CDR3 amino acids: CASSTQGSNQPQHF. CDR3 bases: TGTGCCAGCAGTACACAGGGTAGCAATCAGCCCCAGCATTTT.

V and J are TRBV5-4 and TRBJ1-1; possible D gene TRBD1, 6 bases. Between the trimmed V and J ends, which lost 2 bases and 2 bases, there was a span of 16 bases. CDR3 length: 16 residues. Germline CDR1 and CDR2: SGHNT and YYREEE (reference sequence). Here the CDR3 reads CASSFAAGVSNTEAFF. DNA of the CDR3: TGTGCCAGCAGCTTCGCAGCAGGGGTTAGTAACACTGAAGCTTTCTTT.

J is TRBJ1-5 and V is TRBV28; TRBD1 might be the D (6 bases). The CDR3 length is 15 residues. Between the trimmed V and J ends, which lost 8 bases and 1 base, there was a span of 15 bases. The V gene's germline CDR1 is MDHEN and CDR2 SYDVKM. Here the CDR3 reads CASRRGGVSNQPQHF. Written as DNA, the CDR3 is TGTGCCAGCCGGCGGGGGGGCGTAAGCAATCAGCCCCAGCATTTT. The full variable domain, its missing parts supplied by reference TRBV28 and TRBJ1-5, is DVKVTQSSRYLVKRTGEKVFLECVQDMDHENMFWYRQDPGLGLRLIYFSYDVKMKEKGDIPEGYSVSREKKERFSLILESASTNQTSMYLCASRRGGVSNQPQHFGDGTRLSIL.

A few counts support this clone. The J gene is TRBJ1-2, the V gene TRBV11-2, with 8 bases that match TRBD1. The CDR3 is 14 amino acids. With 5 bases clipped from V and 8 bases from J, the junction kept 10 bases outside the gene matches. The germline CDR1 and CDR2 sequences are SGHAT and FQNNGV. The CDR3 region is CASSTGQALRGYTF. The CDR3 DNA sequence: TGTGCCAGCAGCACGGGACAGGCCTTGAGGGGCTACACCTTC.

The chain uses TRBV7-2 and TRBJ1-1; TRBD1 matches at 8 bases. Unmatched junction bases numbered 5, after V lost 1 base and J lost 4 bases. The length of the CDR3 is 15 residues. CDR1 is SGHTA, CDR2 FQGNSA, per germline. In DNA, the CDR3 is TGTGCCAGCAGCTTAGTGACAGGGGTGAGCACTGAAGCTTTCTTT. Translated: CASSLVTGVSTEAFF.

This clone was seen more than once but under ten times. The chain couples TRBV4-2 to TRBJ2-3; 11 bases line up with TRBD2. Germline V gene sequence: CDR1 LGHNA, CDR2 YNFKEQ. The length of the CDR3 is 20 residues. Trimming took 0 bases from V and 6 from J; bases not matched to a gene: 17. CDR3 nucleotide sequence: TGTGCCAGCAGCCAAGAAGGGCTAGCGGGGGGCTCGGTGCCTTTCGATACGCAGTATTTT. Encoded protein: CASSQEGLAGGSVPFDTQYF.